These 25 T cell receptor beta chains were sequenced from one sample in a study of shared clonotypes between healthy human individuals. TCRdb keeps only in-frame clones here, not all; method: immunoSEQ multiplex PCR. The sample has over 2 million clones, roughly 94% seen once. As defined, naive CD8 cells were CD45RO-negative and positively selected for CCR7, with terminally differentiated effector memory CD45RA+ cells excluded. Material: naive CD8+ T cells sorted from blood. All receptors come from a man aged 18 to 30 in good health.

The gene calls are TRBV6-5 and TRBJ2-2; D possibly corresponds to TRBD1 (6 bases). The CDR3 covers 13 residues. The V and J ends lost 4 bases and 8 bases respectively, with 11 bases between them. Germline CDR1 and CDR2: MNHEY and SVGAGI. In nucleotides, the CDR3 is TGTGCCAGCAGTTCCACAGGGTATGGGGAGCTGTTTTTT. Residues: CASSSTGYGELFF.

This sequence joins TRBV27 and TRBJ2-2; D might be TRBD1 or TRBD2, each matching 5 bases. Germline V gene lookup returns CDR1 MNHEY and CDR2 SMNVEV (reference sequence). This CDR3 is built from 19 residues. V was trimmed by 5 bases and J by 2 bases, leaving 24 bases between them. CDR3 loop: CASSPYPTGRSSNTGELFF. The CDR3, as DNA: TGTGCCAGCAGTCCATATCCCACGGGGCGTTCCTCTAACACCGGGGAGCTGTTTTTT.

On this clone itself: At one of its ends the junction is not consistent with the germline gene, which may arise from a read error. The gene calls are TRBV7-8 and TRBJ2-7; TRBD2 aligns across 9 bases. The CDR3 runs to 15 residues. Germline CDR1 and CDR2: SGHVS and FQNEAQ. DNA of the CDR3: TGTGCCAGCAGCATAGCGGGGGAGACCTCCTACGAGCAGTACTTC. This translates into CASSIAGETSYEQYF.

This clone showed up just a few times. The chain joins TRBV19 to TRBJ1-2; D gene uncertain. Looked up from germline, CDR1 is LNHDA and CDR2 is SQIVND (reference sequence). This CDR3 contains 13 residues. Deletions cut 5 bases from V and 8 bases from J, with 15 bases between. CDR3 protein: CASSPDPVHGYTF. The CDR3 DNA is TGTGCCAGTAGTCCCGACCCAGTGCACGGCTACACCTTC.

The chain links TRBV30 to TRBJ2-7, with 8 bases aligning to TRBD1. This CDR3 contains 11 residues. Germline CDR1 GTSNPN, CDR2 SVGIG (reference sequence). The V and J ends lost 6 bases and 6 bases, in that order; junction bases with no gene match: 4. CDR3 in DNA: TGTGCCTGCGACACAGGGGGCGAGCAGTACTTC. As protein: CACDTGGEQYF.

The genes are TRBV5-4 and TRBJ1-1; 8 bases match TRBD1. V was pared by 4 bases and J by 4 bases, with 6 bases of the junction left unmatched. The CDR3 has 14 amino acids. In germline, CDR1 is SGHNT, CDR2 YYREEE (reference sequence). The DNA for the CDR3 is TGTGCCAGCAGCGTCAGGGGGCAGGGCACTGAAGCTTTCTTT. Amino acid sequence: CASSVRGQGTEAFF.

The table lists this clone with a count of one. J is TRBJ2-2 and V is TRBV11-3; 9 bases map to TRBD1. With 0 bases clipped from V and 3 bases from J, the junction kept 5 bases outside the gene matches. The CDR3 is made up of 17 amino acids. Looked up from germline, CDR1 is SGHNT and CDR2 is YENEEA. The CDR3 sequence: CASSLDPGQGDTGELFF. CDR3 bases: TGTGCCAGCAGCTTAGATCCGGGACAGGGTGACACCGGGGAGCTGTTTTTT.

The chain recombines TRBV5-4 with TRBJ1-1; TRBD1 matches at 8 bases. This CDR3 is 13 amino acids long. Germline CDR1 is SGHNT and CDR2 is YYREEE (reference sequence). V was clipped by 4 bases and J by 11 bases; unmatched bases: 10. The CDR3, as DNA: TGTGCCAGCAGCCCCGGGACAGGCAACTTGGCTTTCTTT. Residues: CASSPGTGNLAFF. Filled out from reference TRBV5-4 and TRBJ1-1, the complete variable domain reads ETGVTQSPTHLIKTRGQQVTLRCSSQSGHNTVSWYQQALGQGPQFIFQYYREEENGRGNFPPRFSGLQFPNYSSELNVNALELDDSALYLCASSPGTGNLAFFGQGTRLTVV.

This clone is a singleton in its sample. V and J are TRBV27 and TRBJ1-2, with D maybe TRBD1 (5 bases). This CDR3 spans 14 amino acids. V gave up 0 bases and J gave up 6 bases, with 11 bases separating them. CDR1 and CDR2 (germline): MNHEY, SMNVEV (reference sequence). This CDR3 is CASSLSKGGDGYTF. CDR3 sequence (DNA): TGTGCCAGCAGTTTATCGAAGGGAGGGGATGGCTACACCTTC.

Only a few counts were recorded for this clone. Within the sample, other DNA sequences also encode this same CDR3. The chain uses TRBV9 and TRBJ2-7; D unclear. The CDR3 has 14 amino acids. Germline V gene sequence: CDR1 SGDLS, CDR2 YYNGEE. With 0 bases removed from V and 1 base from J, the gap between germline ends came to 8 bases. For the CDR3, the DNA is TGTGCCAGCAGCGTAGAGGTCGGGTCCTACGAGCAGTACTTC. Its translation is CASSVEVGSYEQYF.

The chain is built from TRBV2 and TRBJ1-1; a possible D gene is TRBD1 (6 bases). Trimming cost V 6 bases and J 0 bases, with 8 bases left between them. CDR3 length: 13 amino acids. Germline V gene lookup returns CDR1 SNHLY and CDR2 FYNNEI. The CDR3 sequence: CASRDSMNTEAFF. For the CDR3, the DNA is TGTGCCAGCAGGGACAGTATGAACACTGAAGCTTTCTTT.

This chain uses TRBV7-8 with TRBJ2-5; the D call may be TRBD1 or TRBD2 (5 bases each). The germline gives CDR1 SGHVS, CDR2 FQNEAQ. V was cut by 4 bases and J by 3 bases, with 12 bases left in between. The length of the CDR3 is 14 residues. For the CDR3, the DNA is TGTGCCAGCAGCTCCGGGGACGAAGAAGAGACCCAGTACTTC. Protein: CASSSGDEEETQYF.

This clone was seen only once. The rearrangement uses TRBV7-6 and TRBJ2-2; no definite D call. Germline CDR1 is SGHVS and CDR2 is FNYEAQ. V was clipped by 1 base and J by 0 bases, with 9 bases between them. The CDR3 sequence is 16 residues long. CDR3 sequence (DNA): TGTGCCAGCAGCTTAGAAGCGTTCGCGAACACCGGGGAGCTGTTTTTT. It codes for CASSLEAFANTGELFF.

As to this clone: Other DNA sequences from this sample encode an identical CDR3 as well. The rearrangement uses TRBV9 and TRBJ1-1; D remains unclear. Germline CDR1 reads SGDLS; CDR2 reads YYNGEE. V was clipped by 2 bases and J by 4 bases, with 9 bases between them. CDR3 size: 13 residues. CDR3 in DNA: TGTGCCAGCAGCGTCGGCGTAAGCACTGAAGCTTTCTTT. Its protein product is CASSVGVSTEAFF.

The chain employs TRBV2 and TRBJ2-7, with unresolved D. The CDR3 consists of 14 residues. Trimming left V 5 bases short and J 5 bases short, with 16 bases between. Germline V gives CDR1 SNHLY, CDR2 FYNNEI. CDR3 loop: CASSFEHDSDEQYF. CDR3 in DNA: TGTGCCAGCAGTTTCGAGCACGACTCGGACGAGCAGTACTTC.

The chain recombines TRBV6-5 with TRBJ2-3; D possibly corresponds to TRBD2 (6 bases). This CDR3 is 15 amino acids long. Per the germline V gene, CDR1 is MNHEY and CDR2 is SVGAGI. V lost 2 bases, J lost 3 bases, and 12 bases lay in between. This CDR3 is CASSYTGATTDTQYF. The CDR3 DNA follows: TGTGCCAGCAGTTACACGGGAGCTACGACAGATACGCAGTATTTT.

The V gene is TRBV11-2, the J gene TRBJ2-7; no reliable D call. Trimming shortened V by 5 bases and J by 3 bases, and 14 bases separated the two germline ends. Germline CDR1 is SGHAT and CDR2 is FQNNGV. The CDR3 is made up of 14 amino acids. In DNA, the CDR3 is TGTGCCAGCAGCAGACGGACGGATTACTACGAGCAGTACTTC. This gives the protein CASSRRTDYYEQYF.

This clone has just a few counts. This chain uses TRBV6-5 with TRBJ1-2; the D is unclear. The CDR3 is 13 residues long. Between the trimmed V and J ends, which lost 6 bases and 0 bases, there was a span of 8 bases. Germline V gives CDR1 MNHEY, CDR2 SVGAGI. The CDR3 DNA reads as TGTGCCAGCAGGGTCAACGCTAACTATGGCTACACCTTC. It is translated as CASRVNANYGYTF.

The chain carries TRBV4-1 and TRBJ1-4, with 7 bases matching TRBD1. After removal of 6 bases from V and 7 bases from J, the junction contained 11 bases not matched to a gene. The CDR3 extends over 15 amino acids. Per the germline V gene, CDR1 is MGHRA and CDR2 is YSYEKL. The CDR3 loop reads CASRARQGDGEKLFF. The CDR3 DNA is TGCGCCAGCAGGGCCCGGCAGGGGGACGGTGAAAAACTGTTTTTT.

This rearrangement joins TRBV7-8 to TRBJ2-7; D may be TRBD1 (8 bases). Germline V gene data show CDR1 as SGHVS and CDR2 as FQNEAQ. The CDR3 spans 18 residues. V lost 4 bases and J 2 bases, leaving 24 bases between the germline ends. CDR3 sequence (DNA): TGTGCCAGCAGCTCCCACGGACAGGGAGGGCTGGTACCCTACGAGCAGTACTTC. Translated: CASSSHGQGGLVPYEQYF. The whole variable domain, filled in from reference TRBV7-8 and TRBJ2-7, reads GAGVSQSPRYKVAKRGQDVALRCDPISGHVSLFWYQQALGQGPEFLTYFQNEAQLDKSGLPSDRFFAERPEGSVSTLKIQRTQQEDSAVYLCASSSHGQGGLVPYEQYFGPGTRLTVT.

The chain has TRBV7-9 and TRBJ2-7; 8 bases align to TRBD2. CDR3 length: 15 residues. J was trimmed by 5 bases and V by 5 bases; bases with no gene match: 11. Germline V gives CDR1 SEHNR, CDR2 FQNEAQ (reference sequence). CDR3: CASSPRASGGNEQYF. The CDR3 bases are TGTGCCAGCAGCCCTCGGGCGTCGGGGGGGAACGAGCAGTACTTC. Filled out from reference TRBV7-9 and TRBJ2-7, the complete variable domain reads DTGVSQNPRHKITKRGQNVTFRCDPISEHNRLYWYRQTLGQGPEFLTYFQNEAQLEKSRLLSDRFSAERPKGSFSTLEIQRTEQGDSAMYLCASSPRASGGNEQYFGPGTRLTVT.

The chain carries TRBV1 and TRBJ1-5; the DNA was not compared with TRBD1, the D call given in the table. TRBV1 is tagged as a pseudogene. The length of the CDR3 is 16 residues. Here the CDR3 reads CTSSQDRKGWNQPQHF. CDR3 in DNA: TGCACCAGCAGCCAAGATCGTAAGGGGTGGAATCAGCCCCAGCATTTT.

This clone has only a few counts. The chain is built from TRBV5-1 and TRBJ2-7, with D hard to call. This CDR3 spans 13 amino acids. The germline V and J ends were trimmed by 1 base and 2 bases, with 7 bases remaining between them. CDR1 and CDR2 from the germline V gene are SGHRS and YFSETQ. CDR3 nucleotides: TGCGCCAGCAGCTTGAAGGATACCTACGAGCAGTACTTC. This sequence encodes CASSLKDTYEQYF. The full variable domain, rest sourced from reference TRBV5-1 and TRBJ2-7, is KAGVTQTPRYLIKTRGQQVTLSCSPISGHRSVSWYQQTPGQGLQFLFEYFSETQRNKGNFPGRFSGRQFSNSRSEMNVSTLELGDSALYLCASSLKDTYEQYFGPGTRLTVT.

The V gene is TRBV19, the J gene TRBJ2-7; a weak D match, TRBD2 (5 bases). V lost 1 base and J 0 bases, leaving 10 bases between the germline ends. This CDR3 has 15 amino acids. Per germline, CDR1 LNHDA and CDR2 SQIVND (reference sequence). CDR3 sequence: CASSIAGYGSYEQYF. As DNA, the CDR3 is TGTGCCAGTAGTATAGCGGGATACGGCTCCTACGAGCAGTACTTC.

Turning to this clone: At one end, the junction sequence differs from germline, possibly due to a read error. CDR3 loop: CAWRTPGLF. In nucleotides, the CDR3 is TGTGCCTGGAGAACGCCGGGACTTTTT. The chain has TRBV30 and TRBJ1-4; TRBD1 is a possible D gene (5 bases). Germline V gene data show CDR1 as GTSNPN and CDR2 as SVGIG (reference sequence). This CDR3 is built from 9 residues.